The present T cell receptor (beta chain) was sequenced within a study of blood T cell repertoires in COVID-19. Overall study: There were acute and convalescent COVID-19 samples, and they came from the United States, Italy and Spain.

Germline CDR1 and CDR2: SGHDT and YYEEEE. The ends lost 3 bases at V and 6 bases at J; junction bases unmatched: 2. The CDR3 spans 13 residues. Profiling relied on immunoSEQ multiplex PCR, and the TCRdb table lists in-frame clones only, not all of them. This table has around 250,000 clones, 65% to 85% appearing once. The gene calls are TRBV5-6 and TRBJ1-2; TRBD1 matches at 10 bases. Sequencing used peripheral blood. The receptor was isolated from a woman between 40 and 55 years old who had recovered from COVID-19. The CDR3, as DNA: TGTGCCAGCAGCTGGACAGGGGGGAATGGCTACACCTTC. Its protein product is CASSWTGGNGYTF.